The 8 T cell receptor beta chains reported below all come from one sample, sequenced in a study of OX40 agonist ivuxolimab in advanced cancers. The protocol used for the library was the immunoSEQ multiplex PCR assay. Imported from immuneACCESS, the table was reduced by TCRdb to in-frame sequences with V and J called. These copies leave out some clones; in studies compared against another copy, an unresolved V gene accounts for under half, and the cause of the remainder is not known. The sample profile shows more than 25,000 clones; about 82% of them were found once. Under 30% of the sample belongs to the ten largest clones. The sample consisted of CD4+ or CD8+ T cells sorted from blood, taken in a trial of the OX40 agonist ivuxolimab. These TCRs come from an adult with an advanced solid tumor such as melanoma, head and neck, liver or kidney cancer.

The chain has TRBV9 and TRBJ1-1; no firm D call. CDR1 and CDR2 (germline): SGDLS, YYNGEE. The CDR3 is made up of 14 amino acids. V shed 4 bases and J shed 2 bases, with 12 bases lying between them. The CDR3, as DNA: TGTGCCAGCAGCTTTGGACCGATTAACACTGAAGCTTTCTTT. Translation gives CASSFGPINTEAFF.

The V and J genes are TRBV11-2 and TRBJ2-1; D call uncertain. CDR3 length equals 13 residues. Germline CDR1 reads SGHAT; CDR2 reads FQNNGV. V shed 1 base and J shed 9 bases, with 10 bases lying between them. CDR3 amino acids: CASSLGSWGEQFF. The CDR3 DNA reads TGTGCCAGCAGCTTAGGGTCCTGGGGTGAGCAGTTCTTC.

In DNA form, the CDR3 reads TGTGCCAGCAGTTTAGTCCGGGGAACCTACAATGAGCAGTTCTTC. Its protein product is CASSLVRGTYNEQFF. The genes are TRBV27 and TRBJ2-1; possible D gene TRBD2, 5 bases. The length of the CDR3 is 15 residues. Germline V gives CDR1 MNHEY, CDR2 SMNVEV (reference sequence). V was pared by 2 bases and J by 2 bases, with 10 bases between.

The chain couples TRBV2 to TRBJ1-4; 7 positions agree with TRBD1. With V trimmed by 3 bases and J by 0 bases, 1 base remained unmatched. The germline gives CDR1 SNHLY, CDR2 FYNNEI. This CDR3 region has 15 residues. The CDR3 coding sequence is TGTGCCAGCAGTGAGGGGACAGCAACTAATGAAAAACTGTTTTTT. It yields the protein CASSEGTATNEKLFF.

The chain recombines TRBV5-6 with TRBJ2-2; 8 bases fit TRBD1. The CDR3 has 18 residues. The V gene end was trimmed by 0 bases and the J gene end by 2 bases; junction bases not matched to a gene: 9. Germline CDR1 and CDR2: SGHDT and YYEEEE. The CDR3 reads CASSLARRGTGNTGELFF. Written as DNA, the CDR3 is TGTGCCAGCAGCTTGGCCCGTCGCGGGACAGGTAACACCGGGGAGCTGTTTTTT.

The chain uses TRBV7-8 and TRBJ2-1, with TRBD2 identical over 12 bases. V lost 4 bases to trimming and J lost 8 bases; unmatched junction nucleotides: 3. This CDR3 contains 14 residues. CDR1 is SGHVS and CDR2 is FQNEAQ in the germline V gene. The CDR3 protein is CASSSRLAGDEQFF. The CDR3 coding sequence is TGTGCCAGCAGCTCGCGACTAGCGGGAGATGAGCAGTTCTTC.

The chain links TRBV19 to TRBJ2-7; 7 nucleotides line up with TRBD1. The CDR3 spans 12 residues. Trimming at V came to 5 bases and at J to 4 bases, leaving 2 bases not matched to a gene. The germline gives CDR1 LNHDA, CDR2 SQIVND (reference sequence). The CDR3 sequence: CASSATGYEQYF. The CDR3 nucleotides are TGTGCCAGTAGTGCGACAGGGTACGAGCAGTACTTC.

The chain couples TRBV27 to TRBJ2-7; D not resolved. Germline CDR1 and CDR2: MNHEY and SMNVEV (reference sequence). The CDR3 totals 14 residues. Trimming pared 5 bases from V and 2 bases from J, leaving 13 bases between. The CDR3 DNA reads TGTGCCAGCAGTCTTACCCGGGCCACCTACGAGCAGTACTTC. This codes for CASSLTRATYEQYF.